This T cell receptor beta chain was obtained from a study of blood T cell repertoires in COVID-19. Study-level information: In each case, the material was cDNA or gDNA derived from T cells, B-cell-depleted T cells, or PBMCs.

This clone came up once. The length of the CDR3 is 15 residues. V lost 7 bases, J lost 9 bases, and 14 bases stayed unmatched. Germline values: CDR1 SNHLY, CDR2 FYNNEI. Clinical history as reported by participants underpinned cohort assignment. Cohort 3 recovered donors had two negative PCRs, clearance, or symptom resolution. Libraries were prepared by immunoSEQ multiplex PCR; TCRdb keeps only in-frame clonotypes and omits some of them. The sample includes some 510,000 clones, 85% to 90% seen only once; the top ten take approximately 1.8%. Sequencing was done on a sample of PBMCs or T cells enriched from blood (not recorded which). The sequence came from a woman aged 40-49 years who had recovered from COVID-19. The chain has TRBV2 and TRBJ2-1; 8 nucleotides line up with TRBD1. The CDR3 nucleotides read TGTGCCAGCAACCTAGGAGACAGGGGCGAGATTGAGCAGTTCTTC. Translating it yields CASNLGDRGEIEQFF.